This passage covers 10 T cell receptor beta chains from one sample sequenced in a study of radiation and T cells in renal cell carcinoma. Time point: blood 4 weeks post-SBRT, at nephrectomy. Indicated treatment: 15 Gy SBRT to primary tumor, nephrectomy 4 weeks later. Profiled with immunoSEQ multiplex PCR; TCRdb holds only in-frame clones, not every one. The sample yields 75,000 to 90,000 clones, about 88% seen once. The sequenced sample was blood, obtained from a patient whose treatment included radiotherapy and nephrectomy. These TCRs come from a woman in her 70s with renal cell carcinoma.

V gene TRBV5-1 combines with J gene TRBJ2-3; D is unresolved. Trimming took 5 bases from V and 0 from J, leaving 10 bases between them. This CDR3 contains 14 residues. Germline V gives CDR1 SGHRS, CDR2 YFSETQ. The CDR3 coding sequence is TGCGCCAGCAGTCACACAAGCAGCACAGATACGCAGTATTTT. Protein: CASSHTSSTDTQYF.

The J gene is TRBJ2-5, the V gene TRBV9; 9 bases match TRBD2. The CDR3 has 14 amino acids. Trimming at V came to 5 bases and at J to 5 bases, leaving 7 bases not matched to a gene. In germline, CDR1 is SGDLS, CDR2 YYNGEE. CDR3 region: CASSGGTSSETQYF. DNA of the CDR3: TGTGCCAGCAGTGGTGGGACTAGCAGTGAGACCCAGTACTTC. The complete variable domain, with remaining parts taken from reference TRBV9 and TRBJ2-5, reads DSGVTQTPKHLITATGQRVTLRCSPRSGDLSVYWYQQSLDQGLQFLIQYYNGEERAKGNILERFSAQQFPDLHSELNLSSLELGDSALYFCASSGGTSSETQYFGPGTRLLVL.

The chain links TRBV2 to TRBJ2-7; 8 bases agree with TRBD1. The CDR3 sequence is 14 residues long. The V gene's germline CDR1 is SNHLY and CDR2 FYNNEI. The V segment lost 5 bases and the J segment 4 bases; nucleotides outside the gene matches: 7. The CDR3 DNA sequence: TGTGCCAGCAGTCCACAGGGGGTTTCTTACGAGCAGTACTTC. Translation gives CASSPQGVSYEQYF.

The chain links TRBV6-1 to TRBJ1-5; 10 nucleotides line up with TRBD1. The germline gives CDR1 MNHNS, CDR2 SASEGT. Trimming cost V 4 bases and J 4 bases; bases outside gene matches: 1. CDR3 length: 14 residues. The CDR3 loop is CASSAGQGNQPQHF. DNA for the CDR3: TGTGCCAGCAGTGCGGGACAGGGGAATCAGCCCCAGCATTTT.

The V gene is TRBV10-3, the J gene TRBJ2-1; the D is unclear. This CDR3 has 13 residues. Germline CDR1 ENHRY, CDR2 SYGVKD. V was clipped by 4 bases and J by 2 bases, with 6 bases between them. CDR3 amino acids: CAISVGTYNEQFF. The CDR3 DNA is TGTGCCATCAGTGTGGGGACCTACAATGAGCAGTTCTTC.

The J gene is TRBJ2-5, the V gene TRBV19; 7 bases fit TRBD2. Germline loops: CDR1 LNHDA, CDR2 SQIVND (reference sequence). The CDR3 spans 16 residues. V trimming: 3 bases; J trimming: 2 bases; junction bases outside the gene matches: 9. CDR3: CASSIGRGVIQETQYF. CDR3 DNA sequence: TGTGCCAGTAGTATTGGCCGGGGGGTCATTCAAGAGACCCAGTACTTC.

The chain uses TRBV7-3 and TRBJ1-1, with D possibly TRBD1 on 5 matching bases. Trimming stripped 5 bases from V and 0 bases from J, with 10 bases between. This CDR3 is 14 amino acids long. The germline V gene has CDR1 SGHTA and CDR2 FQGTGA. DNA of the CDR3: TGTGCCAGCAGCCCAGGGTCCTTGAACACTGAAGCTTTCTTT. The encoded protein is CASSPGSLNTEAFF.

The rearrangement uses TRBV4-3 and TRBJ2-1, with TRBD2 matching over 13 bases. This CDR3 is built from 17 residues. Trimming removed 4 bases from V and 9 bases from J; junction bases left unmatched: 12. Per germline, CDR1 LGHNA and CDR2 YSLEER. This CDR3 is CASSLTSGGQGGGEQFF. Written as DNA, the CDR3 is TGCGCCAGCAGCCTGACTAGCGGGGGGCAAGGAGGTGGTGAGCAGTTCTTC.

The V gene is TRBV14, the J gene TRBJ1-2; a possible D gene is TRBD1 (5 bases). Trimming removed 4 bases from V and 2 bases from J, with 17 bases in between. The CDR3 spans 16 residues. From germline, CDR1 is SGHDN and CDR2 FVKESK. In nucleotides, the CDR3 is TGTGCCAGCAGCCGCCCGGGGACCTCATTGAACTATGGCTACACCTTC. It specifies CASSRPGTSLNYGYTF.

The chain links TRBV5-1 to TRBJ1-1, with D perhaps matching TRBD1 (6 bases). The V end was cut by 4 bases, the J end by 5 bases, with 15 bases between. CDR1 and CDR2 from the germline V gene are SGHRS and YFSETQ. This CDR3 comprises 14 residues. The CDR3 sequence is CASSLDSGGTEAFF. The CDR3 DNA reads as TGCGCCAGCAGCCTGGACAGTGGTGGGACTGAAGCTTTCTTT. The whole variable domain, remainder taken from reference TRBV5-1 and TRBJ1-1, is KAGVTQTPRYLIKTRGQQVTLSCSPISGHRSVSWYQQTPGQGLQFLFEYFSETQRNKGNFPGRFSGRQFSNSRSEMNVSTLELGDSALYLCASSLDSGGTEAFFGQGTRLTVV.